The text below deals with one T cell receptor beta chain. As yet, its antigen is unknown. Germline V CDR1 and CDR2: SGHNT, YYREEE (reference sequence). V gave up 3 bases and J gave up 3 bases; unmatched junction bases: 8. CDR3 length equals 16 residues. The primer mix had 60 Vbeta and 13 Jbeta primers. Sequencing was performed with immunoSEQ multiplex PCR; in TCRdb, only in-frame clones are kept and a portion is missing. The table shows approximately 110,000 clones, with about 70% occurring only once. These data belong to a study of cytomegalovirus exposure and HLA in healthy donors. Study background: Among about 179 million T cells, an earlier analysis found 117 million unique TCR beta sequences.

General study points: Three CMV-associated chains were confirmed in vitro to be specific for CMV antigens. Sequencing likely produced, as an artifact, a cluster of highly shared sequence variants.

The chain links TRBV5-4 to TRBJ2-2; 7 bases are shared with TRBD1. The TCR originated in a young man in good health and CMV-seronegative. The sequenced sample consisted of PBMCs. The CDR3 nucleotides read TGTGCCAGCAGCTCGAGACAGGGCTCGGACACCGGGGAGCTGTTTTTT. Translating gives CASSSRQGSDTGELFF. Variable domain in full (rest from reference TRBV5-4 and TRBJ2-2): ETGVTQSPTHLIKTRGQQVTLRCSSQSGHNTVSWYQQALGQGPQFIFQYYREEENGRGNFPPRFSGLQFPNYSSELNVNALELDDSALYLCASSSRQGSDTGELFFGEGSRLTVL.